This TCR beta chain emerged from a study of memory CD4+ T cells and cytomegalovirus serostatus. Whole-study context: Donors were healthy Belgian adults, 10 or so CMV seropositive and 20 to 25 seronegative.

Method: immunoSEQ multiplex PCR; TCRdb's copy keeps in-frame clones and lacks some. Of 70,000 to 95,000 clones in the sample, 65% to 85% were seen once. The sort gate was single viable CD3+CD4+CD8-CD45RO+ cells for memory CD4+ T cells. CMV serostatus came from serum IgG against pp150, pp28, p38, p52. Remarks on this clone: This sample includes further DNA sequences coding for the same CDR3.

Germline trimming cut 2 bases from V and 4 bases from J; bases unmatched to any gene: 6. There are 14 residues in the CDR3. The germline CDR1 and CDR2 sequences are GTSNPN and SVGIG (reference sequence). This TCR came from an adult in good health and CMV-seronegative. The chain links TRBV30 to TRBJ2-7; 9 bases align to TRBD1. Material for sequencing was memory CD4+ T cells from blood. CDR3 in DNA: TGTGCCTGGAGTTCTGGGACAGGGTTGTACGAGCAGTACTTC. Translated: CAWSSGTGLYEQYF.